The sequence of this T cell receptor beta chain was determined in a study of blood T cell repertoires in COVID-19. Background on the study: Samples of COVID-19 (acute and convalescent) were obtained from the United States, Italy and Spain. PBMCs, B-cell-depleted T cells, or T cells provided the cDNA or gDNA that made up the material.

The sample holds one count of this clone. V lost 4 bases and J lost 1, with 13 bases in between. Germline V gene data show CDR1 as KGHSH and CDR2 as LQKENI. The CDR3 extends over 15 amino acids. The table came from immunoSEQ multiplex PCR; TCRdb's copy has only in-frame clones and leaves some out. This sample yields approximately 210,000 clones, of which around 80% are seen a single time; 12% belongs to the top ten. The source of this sequence is a woman between 40 and 50 years old with acute or convalescent COVID-19. V and J are TRBV18 and TRBJ1-1; no clear D gene. The sequenced sample was peripheral blood. The CDR3 protein is CASSLPWAENTEAFF. As DNA, the CDR3 is TGTGCCAGCTCACTGCCCTGGGCCGAGAACACTGAAGCTTTCTTT. Together with reference TRBV18 and TRBJ1-1, the CDR3 gives the full variable domain: NAGVMQNPRHLVRRRGQEARLRCSPMKGHSHVYWYRQLPEEGLKFMVYLQKENIIDESGMPKERFSAEFPKEGPSILRIQQVVRGDSAAYFCASSLPWAENTEAFFGQGTRLTVV.